This TCR beta chain was profiled in a study of vaccination effects on CD4 cells after COVID-19. Of note for this clone: Its matching antigen is unknown.

Sequenced by immunoSEQ multiplex PCR; TCRdb stores in-frame clones only, minus some. The top ten hold 9.5% to 10% of the sample, which has around 49,000 clones, more than 65% seen once. It was after approximately 11 days of culture that CD4+ T cells were isolated. The cohort was immunized with two doses of either the BNT162b2 or mRNA-1273 vaccine. The CDR3 is made up of 16 amino acids. The V segment lost 2 bases and the J segment 8 bases; nucleotides outside the gene matches: 12. Germline CDR1 LGHDT, CDR2 YNNKEL (reference sequence). The chain has TRBV3-1 (or the pseudogene TRBV3-2) and TRBJ1-1, with 9 positions matching TRBD1. The TCR comes from a human donor who received a COVID-19 vaccine. Sequencing was performed on CD4+ T cells from PBMCs cultured without peptide, taken after COVID-19 vaccination. CDR3 in amino acids: CASSQIGTGRGGEAFF. The CDR3 bases are TGTGCCAGCAGCCAAATCGGGACAGGGCGAGGTGGAGAAGCTTTCTTT.